Included here is one T cell receptor (beta chain) sequence, with context. Antigen: not known. Libraries were prepared by immunoSEQ multiplex PCR; TCRdb keeps only in-frame clonotypes and omits some of them. The repertoire holds 200,000 or so clones, with about 91% as singletons. The data originate from a study of T cell responses to AZD1222 COVID-19 vaccine. Whole-study results and caveats: Epitopes outside B.1.351 and B.1.1.7 mutated regions reportedly drew nearly half of spike TCRs.

The germline gives CDR1 MNHNS, CDR2 SASEGT. With 2 bases removed from V and 1 base from J, the gap between germline ends came to 12 bases. The CDR3 is 16 residues long. Specimen: peripheral blood, collected on day 0 of AZD1222 vaccination. This receptor was taken from an adult in good health. This rearrangement joins TRBV6-1 to TRBJ2-1; D unresolved. CDR3 nucleotide sequence: TGTGCCAGCAGTGAACGGCTAGTTGGGTCCTACAATGAGCAGTTCTTC. It yields the protein CASSERLVGSYNEQFF.